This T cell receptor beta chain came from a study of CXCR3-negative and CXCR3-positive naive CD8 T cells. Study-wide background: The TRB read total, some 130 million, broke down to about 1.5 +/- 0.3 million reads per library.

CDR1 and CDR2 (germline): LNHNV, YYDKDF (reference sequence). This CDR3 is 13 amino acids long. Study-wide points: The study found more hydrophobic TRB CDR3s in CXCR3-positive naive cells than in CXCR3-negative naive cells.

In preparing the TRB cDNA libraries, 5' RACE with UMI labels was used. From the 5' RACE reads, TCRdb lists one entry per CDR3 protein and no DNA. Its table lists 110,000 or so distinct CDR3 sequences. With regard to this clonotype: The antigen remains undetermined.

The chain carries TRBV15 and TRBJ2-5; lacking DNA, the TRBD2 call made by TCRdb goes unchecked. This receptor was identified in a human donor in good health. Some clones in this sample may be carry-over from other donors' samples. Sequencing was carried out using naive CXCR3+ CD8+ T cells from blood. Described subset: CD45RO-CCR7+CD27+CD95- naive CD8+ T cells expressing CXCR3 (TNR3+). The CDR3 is CATSRLGSETQYF.